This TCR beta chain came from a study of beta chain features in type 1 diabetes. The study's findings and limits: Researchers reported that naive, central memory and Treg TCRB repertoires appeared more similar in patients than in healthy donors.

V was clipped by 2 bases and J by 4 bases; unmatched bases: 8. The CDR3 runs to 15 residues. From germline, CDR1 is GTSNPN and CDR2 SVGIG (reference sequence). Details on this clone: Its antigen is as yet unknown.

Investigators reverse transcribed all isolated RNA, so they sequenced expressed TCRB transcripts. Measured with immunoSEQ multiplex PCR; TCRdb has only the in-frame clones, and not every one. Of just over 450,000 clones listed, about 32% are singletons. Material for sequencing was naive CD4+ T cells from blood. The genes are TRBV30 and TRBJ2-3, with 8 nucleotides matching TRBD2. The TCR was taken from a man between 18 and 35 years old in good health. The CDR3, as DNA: TGTGCCTGGAGTTCGACAGCGGGAGCGGCAGATACGCAGTATTTT. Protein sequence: CAWSSTAGAADTQYF.